This TCR beta chain was sequenced during a study of cytomegalovirus exposure and HLA in healthy donors. Study-wide results and limits: As was reported, the classifier diagnosed cytomegalovirus status with high specificity and sensitivity.

Primers included in the PCR were 60 Vbeta and 13 Jbeta primers. TCRdb's copy holds only in-frame clones and misses some; the assay was immunoSEQ multiplex PCR. The sample includes roughly 110,000 clones, roughly 70% of them seen just once. About this clone: Its antigen remains unknown.

V lost 9 bases, J lost 2 bases, and 11 bases stayed unmatched. Germline CDR1 is MDHEN and CDR2 is SYDVKM. The CDR3 length is 15 residues. This sequence was found in a man younger than 45 in good health and CMV-seropositive. The rearrangement joins TRBV28 to TRBJ1-2; 8 bases align to TRBD1. The sequencing sample was made of PBMCs. This chain's CDR3 is CASTLIQGGNYGYTF. The CDR3, as DNA: TGTGCCAGTACATTAATACAGGGGGGGAACTATGGCTACACCTTC.